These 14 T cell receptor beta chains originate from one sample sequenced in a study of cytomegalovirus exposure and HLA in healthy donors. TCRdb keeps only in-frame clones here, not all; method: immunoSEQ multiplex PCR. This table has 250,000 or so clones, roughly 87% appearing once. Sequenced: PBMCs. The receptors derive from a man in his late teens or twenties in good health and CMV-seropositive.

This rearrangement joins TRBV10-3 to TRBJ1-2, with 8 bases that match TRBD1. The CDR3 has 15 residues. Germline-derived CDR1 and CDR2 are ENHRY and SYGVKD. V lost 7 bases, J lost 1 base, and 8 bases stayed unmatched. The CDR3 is CAITPDRGNNYGYTF. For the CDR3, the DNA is TGTGCCATCACACCCGACAGGGGTAATAACTATGGCTACACCTTC.

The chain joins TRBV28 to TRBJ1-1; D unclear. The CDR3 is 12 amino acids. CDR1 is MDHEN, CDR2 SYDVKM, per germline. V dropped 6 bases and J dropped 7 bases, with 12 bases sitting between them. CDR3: CASSSRSGEAFF. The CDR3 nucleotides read TGTGCCAGCAGCTCCAGGTCCGGTGAAGCTTTCTTT.

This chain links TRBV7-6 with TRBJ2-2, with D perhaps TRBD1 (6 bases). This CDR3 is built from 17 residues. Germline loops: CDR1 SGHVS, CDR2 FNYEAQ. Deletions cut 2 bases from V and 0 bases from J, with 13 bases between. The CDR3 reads CASSLSPTGTNTGELFF. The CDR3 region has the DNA TGTGCCAGCAGCTTAAGTCCCACAGGGACGAACACCGGGGAGCTGTTTTTT.

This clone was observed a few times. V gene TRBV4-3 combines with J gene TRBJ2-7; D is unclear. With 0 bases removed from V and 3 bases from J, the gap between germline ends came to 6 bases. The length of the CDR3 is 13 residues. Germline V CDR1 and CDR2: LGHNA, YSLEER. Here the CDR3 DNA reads TGCGCCAGCAGCCAAGAACCCCACTACGAGCAGTACTTC. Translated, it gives CASSQEPHYEQYF.

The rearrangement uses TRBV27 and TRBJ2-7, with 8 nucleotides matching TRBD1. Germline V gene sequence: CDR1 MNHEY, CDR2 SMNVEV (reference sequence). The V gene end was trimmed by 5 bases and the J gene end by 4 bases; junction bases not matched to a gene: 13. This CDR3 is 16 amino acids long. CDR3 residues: CASSAWTGSGRYEQYF. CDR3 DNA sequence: TGTGCCAGCAGTGCTTGGACAGGGTCGGGTAGATACGAGCAGTACTTC.

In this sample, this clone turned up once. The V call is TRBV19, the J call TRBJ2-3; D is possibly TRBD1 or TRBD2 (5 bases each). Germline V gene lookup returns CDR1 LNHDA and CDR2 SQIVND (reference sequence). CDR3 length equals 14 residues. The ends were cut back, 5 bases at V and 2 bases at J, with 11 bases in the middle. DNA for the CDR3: TGTGCCAGTAGTGGGGGTGCCTACACAGATACGCAGTATTTT. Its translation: CASSGGAYTDTQYF.

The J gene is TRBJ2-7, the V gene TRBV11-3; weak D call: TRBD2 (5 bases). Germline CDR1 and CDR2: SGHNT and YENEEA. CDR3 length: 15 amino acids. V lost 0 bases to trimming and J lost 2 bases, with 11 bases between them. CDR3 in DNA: TGTGCCAGCAGCTTAGAACCGGGGAGACCCTACGAGCAGTACTTC. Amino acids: CASSLEPGRPYEQYF.

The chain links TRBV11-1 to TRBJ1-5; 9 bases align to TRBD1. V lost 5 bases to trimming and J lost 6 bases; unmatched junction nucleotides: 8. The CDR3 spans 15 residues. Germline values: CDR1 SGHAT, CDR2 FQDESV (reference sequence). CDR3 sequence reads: CASSRPDRGVQPQHF. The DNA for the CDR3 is TGTGCCAGCAGCCGCCCGGACAGGGGAGTTCAGCCCCAGCATTTT. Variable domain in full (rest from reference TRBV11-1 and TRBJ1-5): EAEVAQSPRYKITEKSQAVAFWCDPISGHATLYWYRQILGQGPELLVQFQDESVVDDSQLPKDRFSAERLKGVDSTLKIQPAELGDSAMYLCASSRPDRGVQPQHFGDGTRLSIL.

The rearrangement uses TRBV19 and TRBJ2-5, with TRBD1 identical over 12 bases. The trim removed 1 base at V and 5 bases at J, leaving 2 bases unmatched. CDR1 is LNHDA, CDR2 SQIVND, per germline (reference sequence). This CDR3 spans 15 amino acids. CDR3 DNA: TGTGCCAGTAGTATAGGGGACAGGGGGCTGGAGACCCAGTACTTC. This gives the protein CASSIGDRGLETQYF. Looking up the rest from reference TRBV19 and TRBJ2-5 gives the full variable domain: DGGITQSPKYLFRKEGQNVTLSCEQNLNHDAMYWYRQDPGQGLRLIYYSQIVNDFQKGDIAEGYSVSREKKESFPLTVTSAQKNPTAFYLCASSIGDRGLETQYFGPGTRLLVL.

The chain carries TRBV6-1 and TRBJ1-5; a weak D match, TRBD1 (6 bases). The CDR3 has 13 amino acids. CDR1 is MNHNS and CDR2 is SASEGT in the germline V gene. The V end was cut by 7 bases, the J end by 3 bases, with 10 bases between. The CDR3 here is CASTQGNNQPQHF. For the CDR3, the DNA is TGTGCCAGCACACAGGGCAACAATCAGCCCCAGCATTTT.

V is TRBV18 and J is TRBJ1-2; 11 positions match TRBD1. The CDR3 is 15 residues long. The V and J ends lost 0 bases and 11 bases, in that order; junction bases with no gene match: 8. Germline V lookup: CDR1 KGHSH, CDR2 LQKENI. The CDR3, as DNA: TGTGCCAGCTCACCACCGGGACAGGGGGGGTACCGGTACACCTTC. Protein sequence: CASSPPGQGGYRYTF.

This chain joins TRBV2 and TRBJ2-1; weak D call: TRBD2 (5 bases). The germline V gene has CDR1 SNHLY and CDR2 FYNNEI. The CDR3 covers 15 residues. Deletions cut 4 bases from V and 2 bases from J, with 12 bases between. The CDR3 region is CASSASRAAYNEQFF. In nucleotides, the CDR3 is TGTGCCAGCAGTGCCTCGCGGGCCGCCTACAATGAGCAGTTCTTC.

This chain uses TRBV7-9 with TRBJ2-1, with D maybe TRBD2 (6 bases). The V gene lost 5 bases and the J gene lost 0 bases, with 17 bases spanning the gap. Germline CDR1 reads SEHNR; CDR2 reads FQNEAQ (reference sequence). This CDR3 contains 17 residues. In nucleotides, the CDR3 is TGTGCCAGCAGCGGCGGCGTAGCGGATAGCTCCTACAATGAGCAGTTCTTC. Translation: CASSGGVADSSYNEQFF.

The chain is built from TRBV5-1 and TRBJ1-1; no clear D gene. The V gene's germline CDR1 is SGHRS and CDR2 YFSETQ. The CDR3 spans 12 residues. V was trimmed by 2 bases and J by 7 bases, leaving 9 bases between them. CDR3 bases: TGCGCCAGCAGCTTTGAGGAAGGTGAAGCTTTCTTT. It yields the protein CASSFEEGEAFF.